These 32 T cell receptor beta chains originate from one sample sequenced in a study of tumor-infiltrating lymphocytes in primary liver carcinoma. Germline DNA was also extracted, with blood RNA taken from unsorted whole blood. A constant-region primer served to make TCR beta cDNA from about 490 ng total RNA. Three nested multiplex PCR rounds of slightly modified ARM-PCR generated TCR beta libraries. The first two PCR rounds used TRBV1-TRBV30 forward primers with a C-beta reverse primer, roughly 10 cycles each. A single record per CDR3 protein comes from TCRdb applying MiXCR to the multiplex PCR reads. The sample lists roughly 180,000 distinct CDR3 sequences, around 60% occurring once. Sequencing was done on a sample of peripheral blood. The receptors here all came from a man in his forties with primary liver carcinoma and hepatitis B virus infection.

With respect to this clonotype: A much larger clone differs by one base, so this may be a read error. The rearrangement joins TRBV11-2 to TRBJ2-1; 11 positions agree with TRBD2. The CDR3 covers 16 residues. Looked up from germline, CDR1 is SGHAT and CDR2 is FQNNGV. As DNA, the CDR3 is TGTGCCAGCTGCTTTCGGACTAGCGGGCCGTACAATGAGCAGTTCTTC. Residues: CASCFRTSGPYNEQFF.

This clonotype was counted once. The chain is built from TRBV28 and TRBJ2-5; 7 bases fit TRBD1. With V trimmed by 6 bases and J by 5 bases, 12 bases remained unmatched. CDR1 and CDR2 from the germline V gene are MDHEN and SYDVKM. This CDR3 is 15 amino acids long. The CDR3 region is CASSPGTASWETQYF. The CDR3 nucleotides read TGTGCCAGCAGCCCCGGGACAGCCAGCTGGGAGACCCAGTACTTC.

V is TRBV25-1 and J is TRBJ1-2, with TRBD1 identical over 9 bases. The CDR3 has 14 residues. Germline CDR1 is MGHDK and CDR2 is SYGVNS. With 3 bases clipped from V and 4 bases from J, the junction kept 3 bases outside the gene matches. The CDR3 loop is CASSDRDRAYGYTF. CDR3 nucleotide sequence: TGTGCCAGCAGTGACCGGGACAGGGCCTATGGCTACACCTTC.

There are a few counts of this clonotype. A much larger clone is a single base away; this may be a read error. J is TRBJ2-3 and V is TRBV11-2, with 7 positions matching TRBD2. V lost 2 bases to trimming and J lost 5 bases; unmatched junction nucleotides: 7. In germline, CDR1 is SGHAT, CDR2 FQNNGV. There are 15 residues in the CDR3. CDR3 residues: CASSLRDYRIDTQYF. In DNA form, the CDR3 reads TGTGCCAGCAGCTTAAGGGACTATCGCATAGATACGCAGTATTTT.

Many counts were recorded for this clonotype. The V and J genes are TRBV6-1 and TRBJ2-7, with D possibly TRBD2 on 5 matching bases. CDR1 and CDR2 from the germline V gene are MNHNS and SASEGT. Between the trimmed V and J ends, which lost 5 bases and 0 bases, there was a span of 17 bases. The CDR3 runs to 16 residues. CDR3 coding DNA: TGTGCCAGCAGTTTAGCCTGGGGAGATAGCTCCTACGAGCAGTACTTC. This codes for CASSLAWGDSSYEQYF.

This clonotype was seen only once. Likely a read error: the CDR3 ends without its conserved phenylalanine or tryptophan. The chain uses TRBV11-2 and TRBJ1-2; 7 nucleotides agree with TRBD1. V lost 1 base and J lost 5; bases outside the gene matches: 7. This CDR3 comprises 15 residues. Germline loops: CDR1 SGHAT, CDR2 FQNNGV. The CDR3 coding sequence is TGTGCCAGCAGCTTAGTAAGGGGGCCTTATTATGGCTACACCCTT. This sequence encodes CASSLVRGPYYGYTL.

V and J are TRBV5-6 and TRBJ2-5; 7 nucleotides align to TRBD1. The CDR3 consists of 13 residues. The germline CDR1 and CDR2 sequences are SGHDT and YYEEEE. The V gene end was trimmed by 3 bases and the J gene end by 3 bases; junction bases not matched to a gene: 2. The CDR3 DNA reads TGTGCCAGCAGCTCCGGGACAGAAGAGACCCAGTACTTC. As protein: CASSSGTEETQYF.

As regards this clonotype: A read error may explain this, as a much larger clone is one base away. The rearrangement links TRBV6-1 to TRBJ2-7; tentatively, D is TRBD1 (6 bases). The germline V gene has CDR1 MNHNS and CDR2 SASEGT. The CDR3 is 13 amino acids. This chain's CDR3 is CASCELGGYEQYF. In nucleotides, the CDR3 is TGTGCCAGCTGTGAACTAGGGGGATACGAGCAGTACTTC.

As to this clonotype: The junction and the germline gene differ at one end; a read error may be behind it. The chain combines TRBV5-6 with TRBJ2-5, with TRBD2 matching 7 bases. Looked up from germline, CDR1 is SGHDT and CDR2 is YYEEEE. The CDR3 is 14 residues long. DNA for the CDR3: TGTGCCAGCAGCTTGGGCGGGGGTGGAGAGTCCCAGTACTTC. Its protein is CASSLGGGGESQYF.

The rearrangement links TRBV28 to TRBJ2-1, with D unclear. CDR3 length: 14 residues. Trimming took 2 bases from V and 2 from J, leaving 7 bases between them. Germline CDR1 is MDHEN and CDR2 is SYDVKM. Written as DNA, the CDR3 is TGTGCCAGCAGTTTACCAGGTGCCTACAATGAGCAGTTCTTC. It encodes CASSLPGAYNEQFF. Drawing the rest from reference TRBV28 and TRBJ2-1, the complete variable domain is DVKVTQSSRYLVKRTGEKVFLECVQDMDHENMFWYRQDPGLGLRLIYFSYDVKMKEKGDIPEGYSVSREKKERFSLILESASTNQTSMYLCASSLPGAYNEQFFGPGTRLTVL.

The CDR3 DNA is TGCAGCGTTGAAGATCCCAACACTAGGACAGATACGCAGTATTTT. This encodes CSVEDPNTRTDTQYF. The chain couples TRBV29-1 to TRBJ2-3, with D possibly being TRBD2 (5 bases). The CDR3 sequence is 15 residues long. The V gene lost 0 bases and the J gene lost 3 bases, with 13 bases spanning the gap. From germline, CDR1 is SQVTM and CDR2 ANQGSEA.

This clonotype came up many times. This sequence joins TRBV4-1 and TRBJ1-4; 7 nucleotides align to TRBD1. Germline V lookup: CDR1 MGHRA, CDR2 YSYEKL. Trimming removed 0 bases from V and 4 bases from J; junction bases left unmatched: 5. The CDR3 has 16 amino acids. The CDR3 sequence is CASSQDKGQINEKLFF. CDR3 sequence (DNA): TGCGCCAGCAGCCAAGATAAGGGACAGATTAATGAAAAACTGTTTTTT.

For this clonotype: Lacking the conserved final phenylalanine or tryptophan, this CDR3 likely reflects a read error. This sequence joins TRBV11-3 and TRBJ2-3; no reliable D call. This CDR3 contains 15 residues. Germline CDR1 is SGHNT and CDR2 is YENEEA. The CDR3 bases are TGTGCCAGCACCTTAGGCCCACCAAGCACAGATACGCAGTATGTT. Protein product: CASTLGPPSTDTQYV.

Points on this clonotype: A read error may account for a junction end that differs from germline. The genes are TRBV6-1 and TRBJ1-5; D is perhaps TRBD1 (6 bases). Germline loops: CDR1 MNHNS, CDR2 SASEGT. CDR3 length equals 13 residues. The CDR3 region has the DNA TGTGTCAGCAGCCGACAGGACAATCAGCCCCAGCATTTT. This encodes CVSSRQDNQPQHF.

This clonotype was seen ten or more times. J is TRBJ1-5 and V is TRBV6-6; D not certain. The CDR3 is 12 amino acids. Trimming took 2 bases from V and 5 from J, leaving 4 bases between them. The V gene's germline CDR1 is MNHNY and CDR2 SVGAGI (reference sequence). The CDR3 DNA reads TGTGCCAGCAGTTACGAAGATCAGCCCCAGCATTTT. It is translated as CASSYEDQPQHF.

The J gene is TRBJ2-7, the V gene TRBV6-1; possible D gene TRBD1, 5 bases. V lost 8 bases and J lost 3, with 11 bases in between. From germline, CDR1 is MNHNS and CDR2 SASEGT. CDR3 length: 12 amino acids. The CDR3 sequence is CASSPGLYEQYF. For the CDR3, the DNA is TGTGCCAGCTCACCAGGGCTCTACGAGCAGTACTTC.

This clonotype was recorded a few times. The chain has TRBV5-5 and TRBJ2-2; TRBD2 matches at 7 bases. The ends lost 7 bases at V and 7 bases at J; junction bases unmatched: 7. The germline V gene has CDR1 SGHKS and CDR2 YYEKEE (reference sequence). The CDR3 runs to 13 residues. CDR3: CASGSGGIGELFF. CDR3 bases: TGTGCCAGCGGCTCGGGGGGTATCGGGGAGCTGTTTTTT. The whole variable domain, filled in from reference TRBV5-5 and TRBJ2-2, reads DAGVTQSPTHLIKTRGQQVTLRCSPISGHKSVSWYQQVLGQGPQFIFQYYEKEERGRGNFPDRFSARQFPNYSSELNVNALLLGDSALYLCASGSGGIGELFFGEGSRLTVL.

Details on this clonotype: No conserved phenylalanine or tryptophan ends this CDR3, so it is likely a read error. The CDR3 DNA follows: TGTGCCAGCAGGAAAAGCGGGAGTCGGAATGAGCAGTTCCTC. Amino acids: CASRKSGSRNEQFL. J is TRBJ2-1 and V is TRBV6-5; 8 bases are shared with TRBD2. V was pared by 6 bases and J by 7 bases, with 8 bases of the junction left unmatched. Germline assignment: CDR1 MNHEY and CDR2 SVGAGI. The CDR3 runs 14 residues.

This clonotype was observed a handful of times. This rearrangement joins TRBV7-9 to TRBJ2-1; D unclear. The CDR3 runs to 12 residues. V lost 5 bases and J lost 9, with 11 bases in between. Per the germline V gene, CDR1 is SEHNR and CDR2 is FQNEAQ (reference sequence). The CDR3 spells CASSLIGGEQFF. In nucleotides, the CDR3 is TGTGCCAGCAGCCTCATAGGCGGTGAGCAGTTCTTC.

V gene TRBV4-2 combines with J gene TRBJ1-2; D possibly corresponds to TRBD1 (6 bases). Per the germline V gene, CDR1 is LGHNA and CDR2 is YNFKEQ. The CDR3 is 15 amino acids. Between the trimmed V and J ends, which lost 1 base and 7 bases, there was a span of 16 bases. The CDR3 DNA is TGTGCCAGCAGCCAAGTCCAGGGGCAGGGCTTTGGCTACACCTTC. It specifies CASSQVQGQGFGYTF.

This clonotype was recorded many times. This chain links TRBV29-1 with TRBJ2-3; D remains unclear. V was pared by 3 bases and J by 1 base, with 8 bases between. Germline V gives CDR1 SQVTM, CDR2 ANQGSEA. The CDR3 runs 13 residues. The CDR3 DNA reads TGCAGCGTTGACCCCCAGGGCACAGATACGCAGTATTTT. This sequence encodes CSVDPQGTDTQYF.

The rearrangement uses TRBV29-1 and TRBJ2-1, with 7 bases fitting TRBD2. Germline CDR1 is SQVTM and CDR2 is ANQGSEA. Losses at the gene ends were 3 bases for V and 5 bases for J; bases not matched to a gene: 13. The length of the CDR3 is 16 residues. CDR3 coding DNA: TGCAGCGTTGAGGGGGGGGGAGGACATACGGACAATGAGCAGTTCTTC. It translates to CSVEGGGGHTDNEQFF.

V usage is TRBV7-8 and J usage is TRBJ2-1, with D unresolved. CDR1 is SGHVS, CDR2 FQNEAQ, per germline. The V gene lost 1 base and the J gene lost 7 bases, with 5 bases spanning the gap. This CDR3 has 12 amino acids. The CDR3 region has the DNA TGTGCCAGCAGCTTAGGGTGGAATGAGCAGTTCTTC. Amino acids: CASSLGWNEQFF.

The chain links TRBV29-1 to TRBJ1-1; D uncertain. Germline V gives CDR1 SQVTM, CDR2 ANQGSEA. This CDR3 is built from 13 residues. V lost 7 bases and J lost 1, with 13 bases in between. The CDR3 protein is CSAHVLTNTEAFF. The CDR3 nucleotides read TGCAGCGCACACGTTTTAACGAACACTGAAGCTTTCTTT. The whole variable domain, remainder taken from reference TRBV29-1 and TRBJ1-1, is SAVISQKPSRDICQRGTSLTIQCQVDSQVTMMFWYRQQPGQSLTLIATANQGSEATYESGFVIDKFPISRPNLTFSTLTVSNMSPEDSSIYLCSAHVLTNTEAFFGQGTRLTVV.

On this clonotype: At one end, the junction sequence differs from germline, possibly due to a read error. The V call is TRBV6-5, the J call TRBJ2-3; 7 nucleotides line up with TRBD2. The CDR3 has 14 amino acids. Germline V lookup: CDR1 MNHEY, CDR2 SVGAGI. The CDR3 loop reads CASRLATSTDTRYF. The CDR3 DNA is TGTGCCAGCAGACTAGCGACTAGCACAGATACGCGGTATTTT.

The table lists this clonotype with a count of one. The J gene is TRBJ1-3, the V gene TRBV4-1; 9 nucleotides align to TRBD1. The CDR3 loop spans 19 amino acids. In germline, CDR1 is MGHRA, CDR2 YSYEKL. The ends lost 1 base at V and 0 bases at J; junction bases unmatched: 10. CDR3 bases: TGCGCCAGCAGCCAAGCGGACAGGGGACCTTCCCCCTCTGGAAACACCATATATTTT. It is translated as CASSQADRGPSPSGNTIYF.

This clonotype was seen only once. The CDR3 nucleotides are TGTGCCTGGAGCGGGACTCCCCAAGACCCGAAATTCTCTGGGGCCAACGTCCTGACTTTC. Amino acids: CAWSGTPQDPKFSGANVLTF. V gene TRBV30 combines with J gene TRBJ2-6; possibly TRBD2 for D (6 bases). The ends were cut back, 3 bases at V and 0 bases at J, with 24 bases in the middle. Germline V CDR1 and CDR2: GTSNPN, SVGIG (reference sequence). CDR3 length equals 20 residues. Supplemented by reference TRBV30 and TRBJ2-6, the full variable domain reads SQTIHQWPATLVQPVGSPLSLECTVEGTSNPNLYWYRQAAGRGLQLLFYSVGIGQISSEVPQNLSASRPQDRQFILSSKKLLLSDSGFYLCAWSGTPQDPKFSGANVLTFGAGSRLTVL.

This clonotype has a single count. The junction differs from germline at one of its ends, possibly a read error. The V gene is TRBV29-1, the J gene TRBJ2-1, with D unresolved. The CDR3 is made up of 15 amino acids. Looked up from germline, CDR1 is SQVTM and CDR2 is ANQGSEA. CDR3 in amino acids: CSVVPPTSSYNEHFF. CDR3 in DNA: TGCAGCGTTGTGCCTCCTACCAGCTCCTACAATGAGCACTTCTTC.

V is TRBV6-2 or TRBV6-3 and J is TRBJ2-3; possible D gene TRBD2, 5 bases. The V end lost 4 bases, the J end lost 8 bases, and 13 bases lay between the germline ends. This CDR3 has 13 residues. Per germline, CDR1 MNHEY and CDR2 SVGEGT. The CDR3 loop is CASSWRAEGTQYF. Here the CDR3 DNA reads TGTGCCAGCAGTTGGCGGGCGGAAGGTACGCAGTATTTT.

The sample holds a few counts of this clonotype. The V and J genes are TRBV6-6 and TRBJ2-7, with 11 bases identical to TRBD2. The CDR3 covers 17 residues. V trimming: 2 bases; J trimming: 2 bases; junction bases outside the gene matches: 8. In germline, CDR1 is MNHNY, CDR2 SVGAGI (reference sequence). CDR3 coding DNA: TGTGCCAGCAGTTACCTCGGGCGACTAGCGGGGCCCTACGAGCAGTACTTC. Protein sequence: CASSYLGRLAGPYEQYF.

The chain carries TRBV2 and TRBJ2-7, with 7 bases that match TRBD1. The germline CDR1 and CDR2 sequences are SNHLY and FYNNEI. V shed 5 bases, J shed 3 bases, and the junction held 10 bases outside the gene matches. This CDR3 has 15 residues. CDR3 in DNA: TGTGCCAGCAGTTGGGACAGTGGCCAGGTCTACGAGCAGTACTTC. Translated, it gives CASSWDSGQVYEQYF.

The chain is built from TRBV10-3 and TRBJ1-1, with D unclear. CDR3 length equals 14 residues. V lost 2 bases to trimming and J lost 5 bases, with 12 bases between them. Germline V CDR1 and CDR2: ENHRY, SYGVKD. CDR3 amino acids: CAISEQSGRTEAFF. The CDR3 nucleotides are TGTGCCATCAGTGAGCAAAGTGGGAGGACTGAAGCTTTCTTT.